The clone carrying this T cell receptor (beta chain) was observed once. A read error may explain this, as a much larger clone is one base away. The CDR3 does not end in the conserved phenylalanine or tryptophan, so this is likely a read error. This CDR3 comprises 12 residues. CDR1 and CDR2 from the germline V gene are DFQATT and SNEGSKA (reference sequence). V was pared by 6 bases and J by 4 bases, with 10 bases between. Preparing the TCRbeta library involved the use of unique molecular identifiers. One entry per CDR3 protein, called by TCRdb with MiXCR from the PCR reads. Of about 610,000 distinct CDR3 sequences in the sample, over 9.5% were seen once. These data belong to a study of T-cell reconstitution after alpha-beta-depleted transplantation in children.

The input for sequencing was PBMCs from the stem cell graft donor, taken from the stem cell graft. The V and J genes are TRBV20-1 and TRBJ1-5; no clear D gene. The receptor was isolated from a human donor who donated a stem cell graft to a child with acute myeloid leukemia. The CDR3 spells CSAKTGNQPQHY. CDR3 in DNA: TGCAGTGCCAAGACGGGAAATCAGCCCCAGCATTAT.